The 15 T cell receptor beta chains in this list originate from one sample, sequenced in a study of cytomegalovirus exposure and HLA in healthy donors. PCR was performed using 60 Vbeta and 13 Jbeta primers. Profiled with immunoSEQ multiplex PCR; TCRdb holds only in-frame clones, not every one. The profile shows 110,000 to 150,000 clones, roughly 75% of them singletons. Sequencing was done on a sample of PBMCs. Receptors were obtained from a female donor in good health and CMV-seronegative.

This clone is a singleton in its sample. V and J are TRBV5-1 and TRBJ2-2; 11 nucleotides agree with TRBD2. Germline assignment: CDR1 SGHRS and CDR2 YFSETQ. The CDR3 covers 15 residues. J lost 5 bases, V lost 0 bases, and 0 bases had no gene match. The CDR3 DNA reads TGCGCCAGCAGCTTGGGGACTAGCGGGACCGGGGAGCTGTTTTTT. This gives the protein CASSLGTSGTGELFF.

In the case of this clone: This CDR3 is also generated by other DNA sequences in the sample. The genes are TRBV5-1 and TRBJ2-3; 7 bases fit TRBD2. CDR3 length equals 15 residues. V was pared by 2 bases and J by 1 base, with 4 bases of the junction left unmatched. CDR1 is SGHRS and CDR2 is YFSETQ in the germline V gene. CDR3 sequence reads: CASSLGAGGTDTQYF. Written as DNA, the CDR3 is TGCGCCAGCAGCTTAGGTGCGGGGGGCACAGATACGCAGTATTTT.

The rearrangement uses TRBV5-4 and TRBJ2-7, with D perhaps matching TRBD1 (5 bases). Trimming shortened V by 0 bases and J by 7 bases, and 11 bases separated the two germline ends. The CDR3 covers 13 residues. CDR1 is SGHNT and CDR2 is YYREEE in the germline V gene (reference sequence). CDR3 DNA sequence: TGTGCCAGCAGCTTGGTTCAGGGTAGGGAGCAGTACTTC. Protein: CASSLVQGREQYF.

This chain connects TRBV15 to TRBJ1-2; the D is unclear. CDR3 length: 15 amino acids. CDR1 and CDR2 (germline): LNHNV, YYDKDF (reference sequence). The germline V and J ends were trimmed by 1 base and 7 bases, with 16 bases remaining between them. The DNA for the CDR3 is TGTGCCACCAGCAGAGGTGGTCGACTTACTCCTGGCTACACCTTC. It codes for CATSRGGRLTPGYTF.

This chain connects TRBV27 to TRBJ2-1; D is possibly TRBD2 (6 bases). The V end lost 2 bases, the J end lost 13 bases, and 9 bases lay between the germline ends. CDR3 length: 11 amino acids. Germline V gene data show CDR1 as MNHEY and CDR2 as SMNVEV (reference sequence). For the CDR3, the DNA is TGTGCCAGCAGTTTAGGGACTCTACAGTTCTTC. Translation gives CASSLGTLQFF.

Concerning this clone: One end of the junction does not line up with germline, which may come from a read error. The DNA of the CDR3 is TGTGCCAGCAGCTTAAGAGACAGGGCTAACTATGGCCACACCTTC. Translating gives CASSLRDRANYGHTF. The chain links TRBV7-3 to TRBJ1-2; 7 nucleotides line up with TRBD1. This CDR3 contains 15 residues. The germline gives CDR1 SGHTA, CDR2 FQGTGA.

As to this clone: This sample also contains other DNA sequences that code for the same CDR3. This rearrangement joins TRBV28 to TRBJ2-7; 8 bases line up with TRBD1. CDR3 length: 13 amino acids. Germline CDR1 reads MDHEN; CDR2 reads SYDVKM. V trimming: 2 bases; J trimming: 7 bases; junction bases outside the gene matches: 4. In DNA, the CDR3 is TGTGCCAGCAGTTTACGGACAGGGAGAGAGCAGTACTTC. This encodes CASSLRTGREQYF.

V usage is TRBV2 and J usage is TRBJ1-5; a possible D gene is TRBD1 (5 bases). This CDR3 region has 14 residues. With 10 bases removed from V and 2 bases from J, the gap between germline ends came to 15 bases. Germline CDR1 is SNHLY and CDR2 is FYNNEI. The CDR3 bases are TGTGCCACCCGCCCCGGGGGGGGCAATCAGCCCCAGCATTTT. It encodes CATRPGGGNQPQHF.

This clone was detected only a few times. The genes are TRBV6-5 and TRBJ1-4; D uncertain. Germline V CDR1 and CDR2: MNHEY, SVGAGI. There are 15 residues in the CDR3. The V end lost 5 bases, the J end lost 0 bases, and 10 bases lay between the germline ends. The CDR3 nucleotides are TGTGCCAGCAGTGACTGGGGAGCAACTAATGAAAAACTGTTTTTT. Translation gives CASSDWGATNEKLFF.

The CDR3 sequence: CASSIQGALGYTF. The CDR3 DNA reads as TGCGCCAGCAGCATACAGGGGGCGCTTGGCTACACCTTC. This chain uses TRBV5-1 with TRBJ1-2, with 9 bases that match TRBD1. CDR3 length equals 13 residues. V shed 4 bases, J shed 7 bases, and the junction held 5 bases outside the gene matches. CDR1 and CDR2 (germline): SGHRS, YFSETQ. The whole variable domain, remainder taken from reference TRBV5-1 and TRBJ1-2, is KAGVTQTPRYLIKTRGQQVTLSCSPISGHRSVSWYQQTPGQGLQFLFEYFSETQRNKGNFPGRFSGRQFSNSRSEMNVSTLELGDSALYLCASSIQGALGYTFGSGTRLTVV.

This clone was seen more than once but under ten times. The chain links TRBV10-2 to TRBJ1-5, with D unclear. The V and J ends lost 7 bases and 2 bases respectively, with 9 bases between them. In germline, CDR1 is WSHSY, CDR2 SAAADI. The CDR3 totals 13 residues. This CDR3 reads CASMDGGNQPQHF. The CDR3 nucleotides read TGCGCCAGCATGGACGGGGGCAATCAGCCCCAGCATTTT.

This chain uses TRBV21-1 with TRBJ1-4; no check of the table's D call, TRBD1, against the DNA was made. TRBV21-1 is deemed a pseudogene. This CDR3 spans 19 amino acids. The CDR3 region is CASSKAPGTERATNEKLFF. CDR3 DNA sequence: TGTGCCAGCAGCAAAGCCCCCGGGACAGAACGTGCAACTAATGAAAAACTGTTTTTT.

This clone was observed a handful of times. The gene calls are TRBV29-1 and TRBJ2-7, with D unclear. Trimming pared 2 bases from V and 6 bases from J, leaving 5 bases between. This CDR3 has 10 residues. Germline values: CDR1 SQVTM, CDR2 ANQGSEA. CDR3 nucleotides: TGCAGCGTTGAATTCGGCGAGCAGTACTTC. This encodes CSVEFGEQYF.

The chain carries TRBV19 and TRBJ1-6, with 11 positions matching TRBD1. J lost 9 bases, V lost 5 bases, and 9 bases had no gene match. The CDR3 is 16 residues long. The germline gives CDR1 LNHDA, CDR2 SQIVND (reference sequence). CDR3 in amino acids: CASSGRTGTGGSPLHF. For the CDR3, the DNA is TGTGCCAGTAGTGGTAGAACCGGGACAGGGGGTTCACCCCTCCACTTT. Full variable domain (outside the CDR3, taken from reference TRBV19 and TRBJ1-6): DGGITQSPKYLFRKEGQNVTLSCEQNLNHDAMYWYRQDPGQGLRLIYYSQIVNDFQKGDIAEGYSVSREKKESFPLTVTSAQKNPTAFYLCASSGRTGTGGSPLHFGNGTRLTVT.

The J gene is TRBJ2-1, the V gene TRBV4-2; 9 nucleotides line up with TRBD2. The V gene's germline CDR1 is LGHNA and CDR2 YNFKEQ. This CDR3 spans 14 amino acids. The V and J ends lost 4 bases and 5 bases, in that order; junction bases with no gene match: 3. Here the CDR3 DNA reads TGTGCCAGCAGCCCGGGACTAGCAAACAATGAGCAGTTCTTC. This translates into CASSPGLANNEQFF.